A selection of T cell receptor beta chains follows, all from one sample in a study of shared clonotypes between healthy human individuals. Profiled with immunoSEQ multiplex PCR; TCRdb holds only in-frame clones, not every one. The table has about 490,000 clones, roughly 85% seen once; the top ten hold over 9.5%. Sequencing was carried out using PBMCs. The receptors originated from a woman in her thirties or forties in good health. Some clones in this sample may be carry-over from other donors' samples. Both conserved end residues are part of each CDR3. D genes are given only for firm matches.

-,TRBV9,TRBJ2-1,CASSVVYNEQFF
TRBD1,TRBV28,TRBJ2-6,CASSFYRGVGANVLTF
TRBD1,TRBV28,TRBJ2-7,CASSPPGTGRYEQYF
TRBD2,TRBV5-1,TRBJ2-1,CASSLVPWTSGGRGNNEQFF
-,TRBV7-9,TRBJ1-2,CASSTGVLDGYTF
-,TRBV2,TRBJ2-7,CASGEGGWYEQYF
TRBD2,TRBV2,TRBJ2-1,CASTYSGQPGLADYNEQFF
-,TRBV5-6,TRBJ1-1,CASGVSNTEAFF
TRBD2,TRBV19,TRBJ2-1,CASSGTSGVHNEQFF
-,TRBV19,TRBJ2-2,CASRDTRYTGELFF
-,TRBV7-9,TRBJ2-7,CASRPLVYEQYF